This entry lists 14 T cell receptor beta chains sequenced from one sample in a study of blood T cell repertoires in COVID-19. Profiling relied on immunoSEQ multiplex PCR, and the TCRdb table lists in-frame clones only, not all of them. The sample shows about 120,000 clones, 70% to 85% of them seen only once. Sequencing was carried out using peripheral blood. The receptor source for this set is an older woman with acute or convalescent COVID-19.

The CDR3 sequence: CASSPRGGPDYGYTF. The CDR3 DNA is TGTGCCAGCAGCCCTAGGGGGGGCCCAGACTATGGCTACACCTTC. The chain links TRBV7-9 to TRBJ1-2; D possibly corresponds to TRBD1 (6 bases). Trimming left V 5 bases short and J 3 bases short, with 16 bases between. This CDR3 comprises 15 residues. Germline assignment: CDR1 SEHNR and CDR2 FQNEAQ (reference sequence).

V and J are TRBV25-1 and TRBJ1-2, with D possibly matching TRBD1 (5 bases). V was shortened by 8 bases and J by 2 bases, with 9 bases between the two germline ends. Germline V gives CDR1 MGHDK, CDR2 SYGVNS. This CDR3 region has 12 residues. In nucleotides, the CDR3 is TGTGCCAGCGAACAGGCGAACTATGGCTACACCTTC. It specifies CASEQANYGYTF.

The chain uses TRBV21-1 and TRBJ1-2; the table calls TRBD1, which could not be checked here. TRBV21-1 is a recognized pseudogene. CDR3 size: 16 residues. This CDR3 is CASSKVFRERIYGYTF. CDR3 nucleotides: TGTGCCAGCAGCAAGGTTTTCAGGGAAAGGATCTATGGCTACACCTTC.

This chain uses TRBV9 with TRBJ2-2, with TRBD1 matching 7 bases. Germline CDR1 SGDLS, CDR2 YYNGEE. There are 16 residues in the CDR3. V lost 4 bases, J lost 3 bases, and 9 bases stayed unmatched. CDR3 sequence reads: CASSPRGSSDTGELFF. The DNA of the CDR3 is TGTGCCAGCAGCCCCAGGGGGTCCTCGGACACCGGGGAGCTGTTTTTT.

J is TRBJ2-2 and V is TRBV7-6; 8 bases fit TRBD1. V dropped 2 bases and J dropped 1; count of bases not matched to a gene: 3. This CDR3 is 16 amino acids long. From germline, CDR1 is SGHVS and CDR2 FNYEAQ. This CDR3 reads CASSLHGTGNTGELFF. The CDR3, as DNA: TGTGCCAGCAGCTTACATGGGACAGGGAACACCGGGGAGCTGTTTTTT.

The DNA for the CDR3 is TGTGCCAGCAGCTTGAGGGACTGGGACGGCACAGATACGCAGTATTTT. Protein: CASSLRDWDGTDTQYF. J is TRBJ2-3 and V is TRBV5-6; D might be TRBD2 (6 bases). Trimming removed 1 base at V and 1 base at J, with 13 bases between. Germline CDR1 SGHDT, CDR2 YYEEEE. This CDR3 contains 16 residues.

This chain connects TRBV20-1 to TRBJ2-1; maybe TRBD1 (6 bases). CDR1 and CDR2 from the germline V gene are DFQATT and SNEGSKA (reference sequence). This CDR3 region has 14 residues. The V end was cut by 3 bases, the J end by 0 bases, with 9 bases between. The CDR3 nucleotides are TGCAGTGCTAGTGGACAGAGCTCCTACAATGAGCAGTTCTTC. Protein product: CSASGQSSYNEQFF.

The chain couples TRBV30 to TRBJ1-6; a possible D gene is TRBD1 (6 bases). Trimming cost V 0 bases and J 5 bases, with 8 bases left between them. Looked up from germline, CDR1 is GTSNPN and CDR2 is SVGIG (reference sequence). The CDR3 is made up of 14 amino acids. The CDR3 sequence is CAWSVTGNNSPLHF. The DNA for the CDR3 is TGTGCCTGGAGTGTAACAGGGAATAATTCACCCCTCCACTTT.

The chain links TRBV21-1 to TRBJ2-4; TRBD2 is taken as the D call from the table, unchecked against the DNA. TRBV21-1 is assigned pseudogene status. The CDR3 spans 18 residues. DNA for the CDR3: TGTGCCAGCAGGCTGGGACTAGCGGGGACCCTAGCCAAAAACATTCAGTACTTC. Translating it yields CASRLGLAGTLAKNIQYF.

The chain uses TRBV27 and TRBJ1-6, with a possible D match to TRBD1 (6 bases). Germline V gene sequence: CDR1 MNHEY, CDR2 SMNVEV (reference sequence). Trimming stripped 3 bases from V and 5 bases from J, with 23 bases between. This CDR3 is 19 amino acids long. The CDR3 reads CASSFSNPGGLGNNSPLHF. DNA of the CDR3: TGTGCCAGCAGTTTCTCCAACCCTGGGGGCTTGGGTAATAATTCACCCCTCCACTTT.

This chain joins TRBV5-1 and TRBJ2-1; 13 bases map to TRBD2. Germline CDR1 reads SGHRS; CDR2 reads YFSETQ. The CDR3 covers 17 residues. J lost 3 bases, V lost 4 bases, and 7 bases had no gene match. CDR3 in amino acids: CASSAGTSGAFYNEQFF. CDR3 nucleotide sequence: TGCGCCAGCAGCGCCGGGACTAGCGGGGCCTTCTACAATGAGCAGTTCTTC.

The count of this clone is one. Other DNA sequences in this specimen translate into the identical CDR3. The V and J genes are TRBV7-8 and TRBJ1-1, with unresolved D. CDR3 length: 13 amino acids. V was shortened by 1 base and J by 1 base, with 4 bases between the two germline ends. The V gene's germline CDR1 is SGHVS and CDR2 FQNEAQ. CDR3 protein: CASSLGRNTEAFF. The CDR3, as DNA: TGTGCCAGCAGCTTAGGCAGGAACACTGAAGCTTTCTTT. The full variable domain, in which reference TRBV7-8 and TRBJ1-1 provide the parts outside the CDR3, is GAGVSQSPRYKVAKRGQDVALRCDPISGHVSLFWYQQALGQGPEFLTYFQNEAQLDKSGLPSDRFFAERPEGSVSTLKIQRTQQEDSAVYLCASSLGRNTEAFFGQGTRLTVV.

The rearrangement uses TRBV4-1 and TRBJ1-3; weak D call: TRBD1 (5 bases). V was clipped by 0 bases and J by 0 bases, with 6 bases between them. CDR1 and CDR2 (germline): MGHRA, YSYEKL. The CDR3 covers 15 residues. The CDR3 protein is CASSQDRASGNTIYF. CDR3 DNA sequence: TGCGCCAGCAGCCAAGACAGGGCCTCTGGAAACACCATATATTTT.

The chain employs TRBV9 and TRBJ2-7, with TRBD2 identical over 11 bases. This CDR3 region has 15 residues. CDR1 and CDR2 from the germline V gene are SGDLS and YYNGEE. After removal of 2 bases from V and 4 bases from J, the junction contained 5 bases not matched to a gene. As DNA, the CDR3 is TGTGCCAGCAGCGTCAATAGCGGGGGGGCTTACGAGCAGTACTTC. It encodes CASSVNSGGAYEQYF.